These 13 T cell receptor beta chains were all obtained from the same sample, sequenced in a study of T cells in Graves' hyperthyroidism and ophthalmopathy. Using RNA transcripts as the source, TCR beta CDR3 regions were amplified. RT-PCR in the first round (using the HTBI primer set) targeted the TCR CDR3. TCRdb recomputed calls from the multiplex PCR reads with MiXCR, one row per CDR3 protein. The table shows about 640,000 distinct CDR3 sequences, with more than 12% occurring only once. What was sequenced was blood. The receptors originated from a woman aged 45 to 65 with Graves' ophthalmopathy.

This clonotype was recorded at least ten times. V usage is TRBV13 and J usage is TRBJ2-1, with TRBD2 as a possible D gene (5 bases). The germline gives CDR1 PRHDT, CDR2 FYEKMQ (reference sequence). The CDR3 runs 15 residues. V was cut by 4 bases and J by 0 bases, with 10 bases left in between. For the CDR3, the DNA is TGTGCCAGCAGCTGGCGGGTAGGCTCCTACAATGAGCAGTTCTTC. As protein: CASSWRVGSYNEQFF.

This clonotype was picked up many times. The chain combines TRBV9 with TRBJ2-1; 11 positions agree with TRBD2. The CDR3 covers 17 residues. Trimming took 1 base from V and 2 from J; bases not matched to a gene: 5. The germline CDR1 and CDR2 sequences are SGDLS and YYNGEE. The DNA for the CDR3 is TGTGCCAGCAGCGTAACTAGCGGGAGAGGCGCCTACAATGAGCAGTTCTTC. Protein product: CASSVTSGRGAYNEQFF.

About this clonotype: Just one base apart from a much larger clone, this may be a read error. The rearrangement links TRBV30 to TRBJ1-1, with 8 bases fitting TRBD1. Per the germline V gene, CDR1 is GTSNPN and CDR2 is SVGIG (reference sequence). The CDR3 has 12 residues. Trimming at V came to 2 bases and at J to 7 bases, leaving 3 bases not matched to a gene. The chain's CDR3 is CAWSIGTGEAFF. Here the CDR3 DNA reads TGTGCCTGGAGTATTGGGACAGGTGAAGCTTTCTTT.

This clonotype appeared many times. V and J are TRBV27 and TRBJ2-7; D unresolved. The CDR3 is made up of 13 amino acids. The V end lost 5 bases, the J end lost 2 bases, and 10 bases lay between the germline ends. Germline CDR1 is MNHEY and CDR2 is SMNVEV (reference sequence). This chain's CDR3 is CASSPMAPYEQYF. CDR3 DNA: TGTGCCAGCAGTCCCATGGCCCCCTACGAGCAGTACTTC.

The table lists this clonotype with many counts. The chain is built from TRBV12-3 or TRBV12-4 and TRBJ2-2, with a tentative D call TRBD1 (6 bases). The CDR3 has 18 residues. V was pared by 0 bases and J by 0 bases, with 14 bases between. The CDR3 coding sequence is TGTGCCAGCAGTTTAGCGTCAGGGGTATTCTCGAACACCGGGGAGCTGTTTTTT. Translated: CASSLASGVFSNTGELFF.

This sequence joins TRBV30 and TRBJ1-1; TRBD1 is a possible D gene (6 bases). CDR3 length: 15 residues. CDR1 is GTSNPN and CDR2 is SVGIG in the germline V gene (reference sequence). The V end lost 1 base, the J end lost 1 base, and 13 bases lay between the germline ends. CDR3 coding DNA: TGTGCCTGGAGTGCCCGACAGGTTTCGAACACTGAAGCTTTCTTT. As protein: CAWSARQVSNTEAFF.

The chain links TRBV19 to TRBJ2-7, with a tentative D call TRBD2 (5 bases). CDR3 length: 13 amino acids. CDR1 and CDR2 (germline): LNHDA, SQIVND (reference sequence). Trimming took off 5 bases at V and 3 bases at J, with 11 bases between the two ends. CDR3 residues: CASSRRIDYEQYF. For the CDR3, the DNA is TGTGCCAGTAGTCGGAGGATAGACTACGAGCAGTACTTC. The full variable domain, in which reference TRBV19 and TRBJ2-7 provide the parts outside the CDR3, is DGGITQSPKYLFRKEGQNVTLSCEQNLNHDAMYWYRQDPGQGLRLIYYSQIVNDFQKGDIAEGYSVSREKKESFPLTVTSAQKNPTAFYLCASSRRIDYEQYFGPGTRLTVT.

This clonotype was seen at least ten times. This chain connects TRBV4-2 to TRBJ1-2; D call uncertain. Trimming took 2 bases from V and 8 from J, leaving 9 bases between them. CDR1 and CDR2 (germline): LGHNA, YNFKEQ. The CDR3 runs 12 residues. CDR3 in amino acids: CASSQWSDGYTF. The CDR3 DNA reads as TGTGCCAGCAGCCAATGGAGTGACGGCTACACCTTC.

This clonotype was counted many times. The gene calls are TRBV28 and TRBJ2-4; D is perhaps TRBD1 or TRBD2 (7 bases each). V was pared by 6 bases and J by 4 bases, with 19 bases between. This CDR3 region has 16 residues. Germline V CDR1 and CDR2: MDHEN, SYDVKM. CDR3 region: CASSPPGGEPKNIQYF. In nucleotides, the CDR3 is TGTGCCAGCAGCCCCCCAGGGGGGGAGCCAAAAAACATTCAGTACTTC.

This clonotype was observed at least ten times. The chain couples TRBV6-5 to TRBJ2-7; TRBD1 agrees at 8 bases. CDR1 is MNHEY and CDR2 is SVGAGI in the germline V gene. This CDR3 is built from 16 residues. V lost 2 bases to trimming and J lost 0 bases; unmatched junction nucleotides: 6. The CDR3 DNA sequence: TGTGCCAGCAGTTACACCCAGGGACAGGTCTCCTACGAGCAGTACTTC. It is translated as CASSYTQGQVSYEQYF.

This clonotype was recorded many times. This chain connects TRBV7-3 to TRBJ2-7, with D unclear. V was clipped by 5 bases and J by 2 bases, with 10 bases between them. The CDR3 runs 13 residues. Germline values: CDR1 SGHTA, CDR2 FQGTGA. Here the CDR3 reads CASSPDVTYEQYF. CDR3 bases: TGTGCCAGCAGCCCAGACGTAACCTACGAGCAGTACTTC.

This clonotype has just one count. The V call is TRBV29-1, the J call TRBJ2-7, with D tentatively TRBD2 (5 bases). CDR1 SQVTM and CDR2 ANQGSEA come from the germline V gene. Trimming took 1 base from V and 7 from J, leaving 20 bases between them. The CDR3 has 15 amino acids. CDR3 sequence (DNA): TGCAGCGTTGAAGGCTCACTAGTCGGTATGAGGGAGCAGTACTTC. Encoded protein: CSVEGSLVGMREQYF.

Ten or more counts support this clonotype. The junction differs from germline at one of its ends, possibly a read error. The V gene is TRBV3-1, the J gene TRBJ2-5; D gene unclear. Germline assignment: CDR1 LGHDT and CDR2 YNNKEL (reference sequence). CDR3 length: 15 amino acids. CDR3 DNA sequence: TGTGCCAGCAGCCACCAACTAATTGGCAAAGAAACCCAGTACTTC. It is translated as CASSHQLIGKETQYF.